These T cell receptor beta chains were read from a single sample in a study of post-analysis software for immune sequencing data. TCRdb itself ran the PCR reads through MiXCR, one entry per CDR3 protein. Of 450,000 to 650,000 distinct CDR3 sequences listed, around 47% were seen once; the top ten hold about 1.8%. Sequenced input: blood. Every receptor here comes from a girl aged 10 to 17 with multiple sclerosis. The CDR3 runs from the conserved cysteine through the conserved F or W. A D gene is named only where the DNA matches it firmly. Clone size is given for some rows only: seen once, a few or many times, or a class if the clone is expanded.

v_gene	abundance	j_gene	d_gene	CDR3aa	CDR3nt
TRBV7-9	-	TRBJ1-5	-	CASRGSQEPQHF	TGTGCCAGCAGGGGTTCACAAGAGCCCCAGCATTTT
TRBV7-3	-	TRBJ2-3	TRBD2	CASSSGLAAADTQYF	TGTGCCAGCAGCTCCGGACTAGCTGCTGCAGATACGCAGTATTTT
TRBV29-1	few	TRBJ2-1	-	CSGGDNEQFF	TGCAGCGGCGGGGACAATGAGCAGTTCTTC
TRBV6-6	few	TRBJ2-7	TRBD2	CASTNPGGVYEQYF	TGTGCCAGCACCAACCCCGGGGGGGTCTACGAGCAGTACTTC
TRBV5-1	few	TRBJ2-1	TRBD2	CASSLTSGGVDEQFF	TGCGCCAGCAGCTTGACTAGCGGGGGGGTCGATGAGCAGTTCTTC
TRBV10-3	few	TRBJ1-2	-	CAISTMSDRSYGYTF	TGTGCCATCAGTACCATGAGTGACAGGAGCTATGGCTACACCTTC
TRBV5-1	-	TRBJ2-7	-	CASSLDSPYEQYF	TGCGCCAGCAGCCTGGACAGTCCCTACGAGCAGTACTTC
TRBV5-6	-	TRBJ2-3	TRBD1	CASSSIQDRGDTQYF	TGTGCCAGCAGCTCTATACAGGACAGGGGGGATACGCAGTATTTT
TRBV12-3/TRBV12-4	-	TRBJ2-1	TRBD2	CASGTSGRNYNEQFF	TGTGCCAGCGGAACTAGCGGGAGGAACTACAATGAGCAGTTCTTC
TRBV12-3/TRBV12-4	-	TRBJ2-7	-	CASTRGGGLYEQYF	TGTGCCAGCACTCGGGGCGGCGGGCTTTACGAGCAGTACTTC
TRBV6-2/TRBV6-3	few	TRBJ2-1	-	CASSPGEVSNEQFF	TGTGCCAGCAGCCCAGGGGAAGTATCCAATGAGCAGTTCTTC
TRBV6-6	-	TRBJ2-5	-	CASSWMTGQETQYF	TGTGCCAGCAGTTGGATGACAGGCCAAGAGACCCAGTACTTC
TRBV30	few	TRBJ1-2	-	CAWSSGPSRPNYGYTF	TGTGCCTGGAGCTCCGGGCCTTCCCGGCCTAACTATGGCTACACCTTC
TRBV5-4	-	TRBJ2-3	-	CASSLALGTGRAADTQYF	TGTGCCAGCAGCTTAGCCCTCGGGACGGGCCGAGCGGCAGATACGCAGTATTTT
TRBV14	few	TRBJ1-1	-	CASSQARAWHTEAFF	TGTGCCAGCAGCCAAGCCAGGGCCTGGCACACTGAAGCTTTCTTT
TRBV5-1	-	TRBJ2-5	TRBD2	CASSSSGNQQETQYF	TGCGCCAGCAGCTCGAGCGGGAACCAACAAGAGACCCAGTACTTC
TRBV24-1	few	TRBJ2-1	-	CATSERGNEQFF	TGTGCCACCAGTGAAAGAGGCAATGAGCAGTTCTTC
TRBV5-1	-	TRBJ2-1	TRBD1	CASSFGQGERQFF	TGCGCCAGCAGCTTCGGACAGGGCGAAAGGCAGTTCTTC
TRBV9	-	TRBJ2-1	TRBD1	CASSVSSWRTGSYNEQFF	TGTGCCAGCAGCGTTTCGTCATGGAGGACAGGCTCCTACAATGAGCAGTTCTTC
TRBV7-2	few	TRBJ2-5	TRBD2	CASRTSGTSVLETQYF	TGTGCCAGCAGGACGTCCGGGACTAGCGTCTTGGAGACCCAGTACTTC
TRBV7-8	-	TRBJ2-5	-	CASRPRFGGRGETQYF	TGTGCCAGCAGACCCCGTTTCGGGGGGCGCGGGGAGACCCAGTACTTC
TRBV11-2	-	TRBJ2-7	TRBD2	CASSMGLAGGEQYF	TGTGCCAGCAGCATGGGACTAGCGGGAGGTGAGCAGTACTTC
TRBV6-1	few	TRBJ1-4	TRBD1	CASIRGRGTNEKLFF	TGTGCCAGCATCAGGGGGCGCGGTACTAATGAAAAACTGTTTTTT
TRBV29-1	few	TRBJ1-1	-	CSVAAREEAFF	TGCAGCGTTGCGGCACGGGAGGAAGCTTTCTTT
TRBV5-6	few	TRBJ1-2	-	CASSLRRYGYTF	TGTGCCAGCAGCTTGCGCCGCTATGGCTACACCTTC
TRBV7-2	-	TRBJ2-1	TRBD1	CASSDGQGIYNEQFF	TGTGCCAGCAGCGATGGACAGGGTATTTACAATGAGCAGTTCTTC
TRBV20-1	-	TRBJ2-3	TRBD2	CSGGGPDTQYF	TGCAGTGGGGGAGGGCCAGATACGCAGTATTTT
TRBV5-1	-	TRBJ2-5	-	CASSLALASETQYF	TGCGCCAGCAGCTTGGCCCTAGCGTCGGAGACCCAGTACTTC
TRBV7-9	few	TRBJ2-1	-	CASSQIDFQGNEQFF	TGTGCCAGCAGCCAAATCGACTTCCAGGGCAATGAGCAGTTCTTC
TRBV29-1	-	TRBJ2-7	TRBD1	CSVRPQGYEQYF	TGCAGCGTTCGGCCACAGGGGTACGAGCAGTACTTC
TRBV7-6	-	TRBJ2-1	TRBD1	CASSLGTGVDEQFF	TGTGCCAGCAGCTTGGGGACAGGGGTGGATGAGCAGTTCTTC
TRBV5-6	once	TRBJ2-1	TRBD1	CASSGWDRGNEQFF	TGTGCCAGCAGCGGCTGGGACAGGGGCAATGAGCAGTTCTTC
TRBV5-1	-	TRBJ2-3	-	CASSLKTSSTDTQYF	TGCGCCAGCAGCTTGAAGACATCGAGCACAGATACGCAGTATTTT
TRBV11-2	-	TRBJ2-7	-	CASSLGRGVSSYEQYF	TGTGCCAGCAGCTTAGGAAGAGGGGTGAGCTCCTACGAGCAGTACTTC
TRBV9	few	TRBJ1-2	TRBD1	CASSTGQGAPRGYTF	TGTGCCAGCAGCACGGGACAGGGGGCTCCGCGGGGCTACACCTTC
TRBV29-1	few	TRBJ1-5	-	CSVASQANQPQHF	TGCAGCGTTGCTTCCCAGGCTAATCAGCCCCAGCATTTT
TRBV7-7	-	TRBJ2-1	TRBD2	CASSPWASGEYNEQFF	TGTGCTAGCAGCCCCTGGGCTAGCGGGGAATACAATGAGCAGTTCTTC
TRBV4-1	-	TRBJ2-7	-	CASSQVDSQTYEQYF	TGCGCCAGCAGCCAAGTGGACTCTCAGACCTACGAGCAGTACTTC
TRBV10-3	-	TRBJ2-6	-	CAISESTGLALGANVLTF	TGTGCCATCAGTGAGTCGACTGGTCTAGCCTTAGGGGCCAACGTCCTGACTTTC
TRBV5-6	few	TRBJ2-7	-	CASSRRQAAHEQYF	TGTGCCAGCAGTCGAAGACAGGCAGCCCACGAGCAGTACTTC
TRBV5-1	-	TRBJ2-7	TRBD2	CASSLRTSGGGYEQYF	TGCGCCAGCAGCTTGAGGACTAGCGGAGGTGGGTACGAGCAGTACTTC
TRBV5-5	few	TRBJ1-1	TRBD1	CASSFRGTTEAFF	TGTGCCAGCAGCTTCAGGGGGACCACTGAAGCTTTCTTT
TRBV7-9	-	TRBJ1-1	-	CASSFPGEREAFF	TGTGCCAGCAGCTTCCCCGGGGAGAGGGAAGCTTTCTTT
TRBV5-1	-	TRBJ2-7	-	CASSEGLRNFYEQYF	TGCGCCAGCAGCGAGGGACTCCGAAATTTCTACGAGCAGTACTTC
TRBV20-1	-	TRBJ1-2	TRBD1	CSAATGLQRGYTF	TGCAGTGCTGCGACAGGGCTTCAGAGGGGCTACACCTTC
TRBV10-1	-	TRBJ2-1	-	CASSESGTSSSYNEQFF	TGCGCCAGCAGTGAGTCCGGAACCTCGAGCTCCTACAATGAGCAGTTCTTC
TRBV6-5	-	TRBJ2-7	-	CASSSRGGGVNEQYF	TGTGCCAGCAGTTCCCGCGGAGGGGGGGTGAACGAGCAGTACTTC
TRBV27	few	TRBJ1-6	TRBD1	CASSPLGQGAYSPLHF	TGTGCCAGCAGTCCCCTAGGGCAGGGGGCTTATTCACCCCTCCACTTT
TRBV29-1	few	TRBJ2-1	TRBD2	CSVVPAGSYNEQFF	TGCAGCGTTGTACCAGCGGGGTCCTACAATGAGCAGTTCTTC
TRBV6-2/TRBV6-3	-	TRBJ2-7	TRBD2	CASSPPPRSGVYGSCEQYF	TGTGCCAGCAGTCCCCCTCCTAGGAGCGGGGTATATGGTTCCTGCGAGCAGTACTTC
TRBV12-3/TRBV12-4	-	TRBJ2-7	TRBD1	CASSPTGPSLGQYF	TGTGCCAGCAGCCCGACAGGGCCCTCTTTGGGGCAGTACTTC
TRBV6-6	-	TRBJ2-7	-	CASRGQSGRETYEQYF	TGTGCCAGCAGGGGCCAATCGGGCAGAGAGACCTACGAGCAGTACTTC
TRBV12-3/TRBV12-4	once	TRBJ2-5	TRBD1	CASSFQGVYQETQYF	TGTGCCAGCAGTTTCCAGGGGGTCTACCAAGAGACCCAGTACTTC
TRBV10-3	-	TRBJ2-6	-	CAISGQPRSSGANVLTF	TGTGCCATCAGCGGACAACCTAGGAGCTCTGGGGCCAACGTCCTGACTTTC